These 4 T cell receptor beta chains originate from one sample sequenced in a study of blood T cell repertoires in COVID-19. TCRdb's copy holds only in-frame clones and misses some; the assay was immunoSEQ multiplex PCR. The sample holds some 130,000 clones, over 75% seen once. Sequenced input: peripheral blood. The receptors were sampled from a human donor in a cohort sampled during active COVID-19.

The chain links TRBV7-8 to TRBJ1-3; D uncertain. From germline, CDR1 is SGHVS and CDR2 FQNEAQ. The germline V and J ends were trimmed by 4 bases and 2 bases, with 6 bases remaining between them. The CDR3 covers 13 residues. In DNA, the CDR3 is TGTGCCAGCAGCTCCCCTCCTGGAAACACCATATATTTT. Protein sequence: CASSSPPGNTIYF.

CDR3 region: CASSSSGQGVSYNEQFF. The CDR3 DNA reads TGCGCCAGCAGCTCCTCGGGACAGGGTGTCTCCTACAATGAGCAGTTCTTC. V gene TRBV5-1 combines with J gene TRBJ2-1; 9 bases agree with TRBD1. The trim removed 3 bases at V and 0 bases at J, leaving 7 bases unmatched. CDR1 is SGHRS, CDR2 YFSETQ, per germline. CDR3 size: 17 residues.

The CDR3 nucleotides are TGTGCCAGCAGCTTAGAGAGGGTAGACACTGAAGCTTTCTTT. Protein product: CASSLERVDTEAFF. The J gene is TRBJ1-1, the V gene TRBV11-2; D remains unclear. From germline, CDR1 is SGHAT and CDR2 FQNNGV. Trimming cost V 0 bases and J 3 bases, with 8 bases left between them. The CDR3 is 14 residues long. The full variable domain, with the rest looked up from reference TRBV11-2 and TRBJ1-1, is EAGVAQSPRYKIIEKRQSVAFWCNPISGHATLYWYQQILGQGPKLLIQFQNNGVVDDSQLPKDRFSAERLKGVDSTLKIQPAKLEDSAVYLCASSLERVDTEAFFGQGTRLTVV.

The chain recombines TRBV6-6 with TRBJ2-2; D gene unclear. Trimming stripped 8 bases from V and 5 bases from J, with 12 bases between. Germline CDR1 reads MNHNY; CDR2 reads SVGAGI (reference sequence). CDR3 length: 13 residues. This chain's CDR3 is CASGRPFTGELFF. The DNA for the CDR3 is TGTGCCAGCGGCAGGCCATTTACCGGGGAGCTGTTTTTT.